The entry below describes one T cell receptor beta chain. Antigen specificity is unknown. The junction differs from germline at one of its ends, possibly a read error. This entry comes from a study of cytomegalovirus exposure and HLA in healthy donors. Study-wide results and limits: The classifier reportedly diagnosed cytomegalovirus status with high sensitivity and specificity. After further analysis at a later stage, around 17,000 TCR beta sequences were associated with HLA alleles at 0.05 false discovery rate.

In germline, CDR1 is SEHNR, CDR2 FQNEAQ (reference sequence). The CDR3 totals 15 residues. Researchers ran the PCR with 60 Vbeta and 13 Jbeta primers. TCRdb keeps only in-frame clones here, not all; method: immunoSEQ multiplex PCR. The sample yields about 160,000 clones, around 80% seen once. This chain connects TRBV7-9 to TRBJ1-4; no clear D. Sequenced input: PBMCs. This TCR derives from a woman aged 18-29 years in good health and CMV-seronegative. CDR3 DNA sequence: TGTTCCAGCAGCTTCTCTTTGGCAGGTTATGAAAAACTGTTTTTT. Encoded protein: CSSSFSLAGYEKLFF.